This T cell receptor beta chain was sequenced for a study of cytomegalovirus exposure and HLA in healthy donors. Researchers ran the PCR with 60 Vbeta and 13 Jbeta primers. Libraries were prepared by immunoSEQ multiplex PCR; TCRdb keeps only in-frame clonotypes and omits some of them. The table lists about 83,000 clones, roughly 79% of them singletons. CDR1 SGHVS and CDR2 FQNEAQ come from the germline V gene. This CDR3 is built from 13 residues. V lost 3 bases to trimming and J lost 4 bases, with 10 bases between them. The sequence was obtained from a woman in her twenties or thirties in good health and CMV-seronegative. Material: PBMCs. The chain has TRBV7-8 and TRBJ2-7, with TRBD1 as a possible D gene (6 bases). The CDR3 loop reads CASSLGQRYEQYF. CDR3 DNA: TGTGCCAGCAGCTTGGGACAACGTTACGAGCAGTACTTC.